This is a list of T cell receptor beta chains from one sample in a study of shared clonotypes between healthy human individuals. The data were produced by immunoSEQ multiplex PCR, yet TCRdb's version contains in-frame clones alone and is incomplete. The sample includes hundreds of thousands of clones, around 78% of them seen just once. The specimen was PBMCs. Receptors were obtained from a woman aged 40 to 55 in good health. Some clones in this sample may be carry-over from other donors' samples. CDR3s include the opening cysteine and the closing phenylalanine or tryptophan. Fields, in order: D gene, clone size, V gene, J gene, CDR3 DNA, CDR3 protein. D genes are given only for firm matches. A clone size is listed for some rows: how often the clone was seen (once, few, many), or a class if it is expanded.

TRBD1	-	TRBV6-6	TRBJ2-2	TGTGCCAGCGGCCCGAAACAGGGGGACACCGGGGAGCTGTTTTTT	CASGPKQGDTGELFF
-	-	TRBV2	TRBJ1-5	TGTGCCAGCATATCGGGAAATAATCAGCCCCAGCATTTT	CASISGNNQPQHF
TRBD2	-	TRBV9	TRBJ2-7	TGTGCCAGCAGCGTCACTAGCGGGAGGACTTACGAGCAGTACTTC	CASSVTSGRTYEQYF
-	-	TRBV5-1	TRBJ2-7	TGCGCCAGCGCGCAGGGAAGGGAGAGAAACGAGCAGTACTTC	CASAQGRERNEQYF
-	-	TRBV10-3	TRBJ1-4	TGTGCCATCAGTGACCGGGCGGGAAATGAAAAACTGTTTTTT	CAISDRAGNEKLFF
TRBD1	-	TRBV28	TRBJ2-1	TGTGCCAGCAGTACCCAGGACAGGGGGGTTGAGCAGTTCTTC	CASSTQDRGVEQFF
-	-	TRBV2	TRBJ2-3	TGTGCCAGCAGTGTGCGGGCGGTCGGCACAGATACGCAGTATTTT	CASSVRAVGTDTQYF
-	few	TRBV21-1	TRBJ1-5	TGTGCCAGCACCAACGGACAGGGAATTGGCAATCAGCCCCAGCATTTT	CASTNGQGIGNQPQHF
TRBD2	-	TRBV9	TRBJ2-5	TGTGCCAGCAGCGTAGAAGGGACTAGAGGAGAGACCCAGTACTTC	CASSVEGTRGETQYF
-	many	TRBV27	TRBJ1-5	TGTGCCAGCAGTCTCCTAGGGGGCAATCAGCCCCAGCATTTT	CASSLLGGNQPQHF
-	-	TRBV4-2	TRBJ2-5	TGTGCCAGCAGCCTGCGAGTTCAAGAGACCCAGTACTTC	CASSLRVQETQYF
-	-	TRBV4-2	TRBJ2-1	TGTGCCAGCAGCCAAAACCTGGAGGGAGGCAATGAGCAGTTCTTC	CASSQNLEGGNEQFF
TRBD2	once	TRBV30	TRBJ2-1	TGTGCCTGGAGTACAACACTAGCGGGAGTGAATGAGCAGTTCTTC	CAWSTTLAGVNEQFF
-	few	TRBV21-1	TRBJ2-7	TGTGCCAGCAGCAAAGCCCGGACTAGCGGGAGCTCCTACGAGCAGTACTTC	CASSKARTSGSSYEQYF
TRBD2	-	TRBV5-1	TRBJ2-3	TGCGCCAGCAGCCCGGGGGGTCTCACAGATACGCAGTATTTT	CASSPGGLTDTQYF
-	-	TRBV29-1	TRBJ1-1	TGCAGCGCGGGGCAGAGACTAGGGACTGAAGCTTTCTTT	CSAGQRLGTEAFF
TRBD2	-	TRBV7-2	TRBJ2-7	TGTGCCAGCAGCGCTGGACTAGCGGGAGCCGAGCAGTACTTC	CASSAGLAGAEQYF
TRBD1	-	TRBV10-3	TRBJ2-7	TGTGCCATCAGTGAGGAGAAGCTACGGGACAGCTCCTACGAGCAGTACTTC	CAISEEKLRDSSYEQYF
-	once	TRBV19	TRBJ2-2	TGTGCCGGTAGTTTAGTACACACCGGGGAGCTGTTTTTT	CAGSLVHTGELFF
TRBD2	-	TRBV15	TRBJ2-1	TGTGCCACCAGCAGGAGGACTAGCGGGAGATCCAATGAGCAGTTCTTC	CATSRRTSGRSNEQFF
-	-	TRBV5-1	TRBJ2-7	TGCGCCAGCAGCTTGGAGGCGGAAACCGAGCAGTACTTC	CASSLEAETEQYF
-	-	TRBV19	TRBJ1-2	TGTGCCAGTAGAGTCGGGACTTTGGGCTACACCTTC	CASRVGTLGYTF
TRBD1	-	TRBV7-9	TRBJ1-1	TGTGCCAGCAGCTTCGGGACAGGGCATACTGAAGCTTTCTTT	CASSFGTGHTEAFF
TRBD2	few	TRBV6-5	TRBJ2-7	TGTGCCAGCAGTTTCGTAACTAGCGGGAGCTCCTACGAGCAGTACTTC	CASSFVTSGSSYEQYF
-	-	TRBV13	TRBJ2-7	TGTGCCAGCAGCCAGGACAGTTACTACGAGCAGTACTTC	CASSQDSYYEQYF
-	-	TRBV6-5	TRBJ2-1	TGTGCCAGCAGTTACTCCCACGTCCGGGGGAATGAGCAGTTCTTC	CASSYSHVRGNEQFF
-	-	TRBV5-6	TRBJ1-2	TGTGCCAGCAGCTTGGGCATGGGAGTTGACTATGGCTACACCTTC	CASSLGMGVDYGYTF
-	-	TRBV19	TRBJ2-2	TGTGCCAGTAGTATAGATTGGCGGGTCCGCACCGGGGAGCTGTTTTTT	CASSIDWRVRTGELFF
-	-	TRBV5-5	TRBJ1-2	TGTGCCAGCAGCTCCCCGGGACGGTATGGCTACACCTTC	CASSSPGRYGYTF
TRBD1	-	TRBV11-1	TRBJ2-7	TGTGCCAGCAGTTTACAGGGGATTTCCTACGAGCAGTACTTC	CASSLQGISYEQYF
-	-	TRBV27	TRBJ2-7	TGTGCCAGCAGTTCGAAGCCGGGGCCCTACGAGCAGTACTTC	CASSSKPGPYEQYF
-	few	TRBV7-2	TRBJ1-4	TGTGCCAGCAGCTTAGGCGGGGGCAAGGAAAAACTGTTTTTT	CASSLGGGKEKLFF
TRBD1	-	TRBV2	TRBJ1-4	TGTGCCAGCAGCGGACAGGGAAGCGAAAAACTGTTTTTT	CASSGQGSEKLFF
-	-	TRBV5-4	TRBJ2-4	TGTGCCAGCAGCTTCGTGGGAGAAGCAAACATTCAGTACTTC	CASSFVGEANIQYF
-	-	TRBV2	TRBJ2-7	TGTGCCAGCAGTTATACCTACGAGCAGTACTTC	CASSYTYEQYF
-	-	TRBV6-5	TRBJ1-1	TGTGCCAGCAGTTACCAAGGCGGAGGCGCCACTGAAGCTTTCTTT	CASSYQGGGATEAFF
-	many	TRBV7-8	TRBJ2-2	TGTGCCAGCAGCTTAGCAAGCGGCTCGAACACCGGGGAGCTGTTTTTT	CASSLASGSNTGELFF
-	-	TRBV7-2	TRBJ2-7	TGTGCCAGCAGGGGCGCCGGGCCTTCCTACGAGCAGTACTTC	CASRGAGPSYEQYF
-	-	TRBV19	TRBJ1-3	TGTGCCAGTAGAACCTCTTCCGGAAACACCATATATTTT	CASRTSSGNTIYF
TRBD2	-	TRBV15	TRBJ2-3	TGTGCCACCAGCCATAACGGAGCGGGGCCGCCTTATACGCAGTATTTT	CATSHNGAGPPYTQYF
-	-	TRBV7-2	TRBJ1-1	TGTGCCAGCAGCTTAAGGGGAGGCACTGAAGCTTTCTTT	CASSLRGGTEAFF
TRBD2	once	TRBV9	TRBJ2-5	TGTGCCAGCAGCGTAGGGACTAGCTACGGGGAGACCCAGTACTTC	CASSVGTSYGETQYF
-	-	TRBV7-2	TRBJ2-7	TGTGCCAGCAGCTTAGATACGCTCTACGAGCAGTACTTC	CASSLDTLYEQYF
TRBD1	-	TRBV2	TRBJ1-2	TGTGCCAGCAGTGGACAGGGGGCCGGGATCGGTGGCTACACCTTC	CASSGQGAGIGGYTF
TRBD2	-	TRBV7-2	TRBJ2-5	TGTGCCAGCAGCCTCGGGGGAATAGCGGGAAACGGAGGGGAGACCCAGTACTTC	CASSLGGIAGNGGETQYF
TRBD2	-	TRBV7-8	TRBJ2-1	TGTGCCAGCAGACCTACTAGCGGGAGTGGGGGTGAGCAGTTCTTC	CASRPTSGSGGEQFF
-	-	TRBV27	TRBJ1-5	TGTGCCAGCAGTTTATGGGGGGACAAATCCAATCAGCCCCAGCATTTT	CASSLWGDKSNQPQHF
-	-	TRBV27	TRBJ1-5	TGTGCCAGCAGTCTATTCAATCAGCCCCAGCATTTT	CASSLFNQPQHF